The 11 T cell receptor beta chains presented below share a single source sample, sequenced in a study of tumor and adjacent non-tumor tissue in lung cancer. No cell sorting was done before RNA was extracted from the tissue. Three rounds of nested PCR, following a modified ARM-PCR protocol, produced the TCRbeta library. TCRdb re-analysed the multiplex PCR reads in MiXCR, keeping a single row per CDR3 protein. The sample contains 200,000 or so distinct CDR3 sequences, 71% of which appear only once. The sequencing sample was made of lung tumor tissue. These receptor sequences come from a man aged 55 to 70 with non-small cell lung cancer.

In this sample, this clonotype turned up a few times. The chain has TRBV24-1 and TRBJ2-3; TRBD2 might be the D (6 bases). The germline gives CDR1 KGHDR, CDR2 SFDVKD. The CDR3 is 13 residues long. With 6 bases removed from V and 3 bases from J, the gap between germline ends came to 9 bases. CDR3 sequence: CATSLGGTDTQYF. Here the CDR3 DNA reads TGTGCCACCAGTCTAGGAGGGACAGATACGCAGTATTTT.

Details on this clonotype: Relative to the germline gene, one junction end is altered; a read error may explain this. The genes are TRBV11-3 and TRBJ1-1, with TRBD1 as a possible D gene (5 bases). The CDR3 runs 14 residues. Per germline, CDR1 SGHNT and CDR2 YENEEA. The CDR3 protein is CASSLRGEYTEAFF. The CDR3 nucleotides read TGTGCCAGTAGCTTGCGGGGGGAATACACTGAAGCTTTCTTT.

This chain uses TRBV5-1 with TRBJ1-5, with a possible D match to TRBD1 (5 bases). The CDR3 is 15 amino acids. Germline V gene sequence: CDR1 SGHRS, CDR2 YFSETQ. V was pared by 2 bases and J by 1 base, with 10 bases between. The CDR3 bases are TGCGCCAGCAGCTTTCAGGGAGGGAGCAATCAGCCCCAGCATTTT. This translates into CASSFQGGSNQPQHF. The variable domain in full, completed from reference TRBV5-1 and TRBJ1-5, reads KAGVTQTPRYLIKTRGQQVTLSCSPISGHRSVSWYQQTPGQGLQFLFEYFSETQRNKGNFPGRFSGRQFSNSRSEMNVSTLELGDSALYLCASSFQGGSNQPQHFGDGTRLSIL.

V usage is TRBV28 and J usage is TRBJ1-5; a weak D match, TRBD1 (6 bases). Germline lookup yields CDR1 MDHEN and CDR2 SYDVKM. V was pared by 6 bases and J by 10 bases, with 19 bases between. The CDR3 contains 14 residues. The CDR3 DNA follows: TGTGCCAGCAGCATGGGACACGGTGTAGGACCCCAGCATTTT. Amino acids: CASSMGHGVGPQHF. The entire variable domain, with the rest obtained from reference TRBV28 and TRBJ1-5, is as follows: DVKVTQSSRYLVKRTGEKVFLECVQDMDHENMFWYRQDPGLGLRLIYFSYDVKMKEKGDIPEGYSVSREKKERFSLILESASTNQTSMYLCASSMGHGVGPQHFGDGTRLSIL.

Points on this clonotype: This may be a read error: a much more frequent sequence differs by one nucleotide. No conserved phenylalanine or tryptophan is present at the end of the CDR3, so a read error is the likely explanation. The CDR3 coding sequence is TGCGCCAGCAGCCAAGAGGGGGGGTTCTCCTACAATGAGCAGTTCTTA. Amino acid sequence: CASSQEGGFSYNEQFL. The chain employs TRBV4-3 and TRBJ2-1; 7 bases are a match to TRBD2. After removal of 0 bases from V and 0 bases from J, the junction contained 2 bases not matched to a gene. CDR1 LGHNA and CDR2 YSLEER come from the germline V gene. CDR3 size: 16 residues.

On this clonotype itself: A single base separates this from a much larger clone, so it may be a read error. The chain is built from TRBV4-1 and TRBJ2-5, with 8 bases fitting TRBD2. After removal of 1 base from V and 2 bases from J, the junction contained 6 bases not matched to a gene. The germline V gene has CDR1 MGHRA and CDR2 YSYEKL. The CDR3 spans 16 residues. The DNA for the CDR3 is TGCGCCAGCAGCCAAGGGACTAGCTGGGTTCAAGAGACCCAGTACTTC. It codes for CASSQGTSWVQETQYF.

The V and J genes are TRBV11-3 and TRBJ2-2; 9 positions agree with TRBD2. The CDR3 has 18 amino acids. Trimming took 5 bases from V and 6 from J; bases not matched to a gene: 16. Looked up from germline, CDR1 is SGHNT and CDR2 is YENEEA. The CDR3 sequence: CASSPRAAGGYRAGELFF. For the CDR3, the DNA is TGTGCCAGCAGCCCACGGGCAGCGGGAGGATACAGAGCCGGGGAGCTGTTTTTT.

A word on this clonotype: A much more abundant neighbour one base away suggests this may be a read error. The gene calls are TRBV20-1 and TRBJ2-7; TRBD1 aligns across 9 bases. V lost 5 bases to trimming and J lost 4 bases; unmatched junction nucleotides: 12. This CDR3 has 15 residues. CDR1 DFQATT and CDR2 SNEGSKA come from the germline V gene (reference sequence). The CDR3 loop is CSAPQWGTGQYEQYF. DNA of the CDR3: TGCAGTGCTCCCCAGTGGGGGACAGGGCAGTACGAGCAGTACTTC.

This clonotype turned up a few times. The V and J genes are TRBV6-2 or TRBV6-3 and TRBJ2-3; the D is unclear. Trimming pared 2 bases from V and 2 bases from J, leaving 11 bases between. The CDR3 totals 15 residues. CDR1 is MNHEY and CDR2 is SVGEGT in the germline V gene. The CDR3 region has the DNA TGTGCCAGCAGTTACCCCAGAGCTTTCACAGATACGCAGTATTTT. Amino acids: CASSYPRAFTDTQYF.

The chain carries TRBV5-4 and TRBJ1-4, with a possible D match to TRBD1 (5 bases). CDR1 and CDR2 from the germline V gene are SGHNT and YYREEE (reference sequence). The CDR3 is 14 residues long. This CDR3 reads CTCSLEGEEEKLFF. The CDR3 nucleotides read TGTACCTGCAGCTTGGAAGGGGAAGAGGAAAAACTGTTTTTT.

In the case of this clonotype: One junction end disagrees with the germline gene, perhaps due to a read error. The V gene is TRBV12-3 or TRBV12-4, the J gene TRBJ1-1; maybe TRBD1 (6 bases). The CDR3 is 14 amino acids. In DNA, the CDR3 is TGTGCCAGCAGTTCGGGACACCCGGGCACTGGAGCTTTCTTT. Encoded protein: CASSSGHPGTGAFF.